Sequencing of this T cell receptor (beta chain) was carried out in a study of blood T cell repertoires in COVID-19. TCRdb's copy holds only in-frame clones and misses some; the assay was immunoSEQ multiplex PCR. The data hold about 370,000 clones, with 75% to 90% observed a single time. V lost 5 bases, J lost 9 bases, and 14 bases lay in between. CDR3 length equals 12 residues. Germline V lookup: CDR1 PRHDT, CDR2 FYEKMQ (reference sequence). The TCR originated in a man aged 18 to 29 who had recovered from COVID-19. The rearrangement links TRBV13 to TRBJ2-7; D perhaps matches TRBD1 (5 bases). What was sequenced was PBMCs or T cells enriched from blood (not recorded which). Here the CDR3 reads CASSLQGLGQYF. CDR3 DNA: TGTGCCAGCAGCCTCCAGGGTTTAGGGCAGTACTTC. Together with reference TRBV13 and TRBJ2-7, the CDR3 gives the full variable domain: AAGVIQSPRHLIKEKRETATLKCYPIPRHDTVYWYQQGPGQDPQFLISFYEKMQSDKGSIPDRFSAQQFSDYHSELNMSSLELGDSALYFCASSLQGLGQYFGPGTRLTVT.